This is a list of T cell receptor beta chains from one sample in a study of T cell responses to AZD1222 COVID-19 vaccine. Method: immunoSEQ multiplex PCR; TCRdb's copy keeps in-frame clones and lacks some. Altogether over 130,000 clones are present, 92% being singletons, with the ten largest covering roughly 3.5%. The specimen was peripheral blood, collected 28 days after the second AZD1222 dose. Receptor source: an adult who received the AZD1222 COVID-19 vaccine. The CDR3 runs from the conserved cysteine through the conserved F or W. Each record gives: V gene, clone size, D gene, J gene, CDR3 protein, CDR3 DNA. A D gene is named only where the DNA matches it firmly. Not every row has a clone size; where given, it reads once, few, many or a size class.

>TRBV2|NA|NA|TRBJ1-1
CASSRTVNTEAFF
TGTGCCAGCAGTCGTACAGTGAACACTGAAGCTTTCTTT
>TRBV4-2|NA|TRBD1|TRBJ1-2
CASSHPGQGGDGYTF
TGTGCCAGCAGCCACCCGGGACAGGGTGGGGATGGCTACACCTTC
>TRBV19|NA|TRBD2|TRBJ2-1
CASSIKRSPSGRSNEQFF
TGTGCCAGTAGTATAAAGAGGAGCCCTAGCGGGAGATCGAATGAGCAGTTCTTC
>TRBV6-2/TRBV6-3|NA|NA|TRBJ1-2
CASSYATSWGRTYGYTF
TGTGCCAGCAGTTACGCAACCTCCTGGGGCAGGACGTATGGCTACACCTTC
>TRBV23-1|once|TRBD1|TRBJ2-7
CASSQSRETGTSTYEQYF
TGCGCCAGCAGTCAATCCCGCGAGACAGGGACCTCCACCTACGAGCAGTACTTC
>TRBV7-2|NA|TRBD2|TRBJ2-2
CASSLGGSGKPGELFF
TGTGCCAGCAGCTTGGGGGGTAGCGGGAAACCCGGGGAGCTGTTTTTT
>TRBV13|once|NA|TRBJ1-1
CASSPNAGADSEAFF
TGTGCCAGCAGCCCTAATGCGGGGGCCGATTCTGAAGCTTTCTTT
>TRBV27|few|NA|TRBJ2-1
CASSLGRRSYNEQFF
TGTGCCAGCAGTTTAGGTCGTCGGAGCTACAATGAGCAGTTCTTC
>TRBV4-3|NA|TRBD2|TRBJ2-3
CASSQRGSADTQYF
TGCGCCAGCAGCCAACGCGGGAGTGCAGATACGCAGTATTTT
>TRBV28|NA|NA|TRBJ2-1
CASSSPRREQFF
TGTGCCAGCAGTTCCCCCCGAAGGGAGCAGTTCTTC
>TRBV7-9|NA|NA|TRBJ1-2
CASSLALGRNYGYTF
TGTGCCAGCAGCTTAGCGCTAGGACGGAACTATGGCTACACCTTC
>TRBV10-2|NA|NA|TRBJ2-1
CASSEPGNEQFF
TGCGCCAGCAGTGAGCCGGGGAATGAGCAGTTCTTC
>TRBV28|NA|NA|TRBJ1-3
CASSFARGNTIYF
TGTGCCAGCAGTTTCGCGAGGGGAAACACCATATATTTT
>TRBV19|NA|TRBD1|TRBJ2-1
CASSTFGTGNNEQFF
TGTGCCAGTAGTACTTTCGGGACAGGGAACAATGAGCAGTTCTTC
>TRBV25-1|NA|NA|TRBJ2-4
CASSGLVGRGAKNIQYF
TGTGCCAGCAGTGGCTTGGTCGGTAGGGGAGCCAAAAACATTCAGTACTTC
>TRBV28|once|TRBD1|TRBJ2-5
CASSSHRQGLAGRRETQYF
TGTGCCAGCAGTTCCCATCGACAGGGGTTGGCGGGGAGGAGAGAGACCCAGTACTTC
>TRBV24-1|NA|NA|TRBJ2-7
CATSEPGSPYEQYF
TGTGCCACCAGTGAACCCGGTTCCCCCTACGAGCAGTACTTC
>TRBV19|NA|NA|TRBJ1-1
CASSMGVRTEAFF
TGTGCCAGTAGTATGGGGGTTCGGACTGAAGCTTTCTTT
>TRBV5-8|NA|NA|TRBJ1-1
CASSLARDTEAFF
TGTGCCAGCAGCTTGGCCCGGGACACTGAAGCTTTCTTT
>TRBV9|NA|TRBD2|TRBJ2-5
CASSVGASGSQETQYF
TGTGCCAGCAGCGTAGGGGCTAGCGGTAGCCAAGAGACCCAGTACTTC
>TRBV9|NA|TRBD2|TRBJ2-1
CASSVGLAGEYEQFF
TGTGCCAGCAGCGTGGGACTAGCGGGAGAGTATGAGCAGTTCTTC
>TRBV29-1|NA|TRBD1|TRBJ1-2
CSARQGANYGYTF
TGCAGCGCAAGACAGGGGGCGAACTATGGCTACACCTTC